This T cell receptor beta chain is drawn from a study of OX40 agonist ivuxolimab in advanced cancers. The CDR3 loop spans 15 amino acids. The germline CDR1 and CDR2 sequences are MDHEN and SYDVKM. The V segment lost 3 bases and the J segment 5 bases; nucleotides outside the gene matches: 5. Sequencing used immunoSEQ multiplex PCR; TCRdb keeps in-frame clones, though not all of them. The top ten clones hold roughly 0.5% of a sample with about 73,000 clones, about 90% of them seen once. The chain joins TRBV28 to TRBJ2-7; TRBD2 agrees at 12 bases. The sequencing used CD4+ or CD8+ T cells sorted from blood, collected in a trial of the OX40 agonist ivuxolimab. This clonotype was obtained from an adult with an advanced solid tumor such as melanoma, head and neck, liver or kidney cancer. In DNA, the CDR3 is TGTGCCAGCAGTTTGCTAGCGGGAGGGCCCCACGAGCAGTACTTC. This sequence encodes CASSLLAGGPHEQYF.